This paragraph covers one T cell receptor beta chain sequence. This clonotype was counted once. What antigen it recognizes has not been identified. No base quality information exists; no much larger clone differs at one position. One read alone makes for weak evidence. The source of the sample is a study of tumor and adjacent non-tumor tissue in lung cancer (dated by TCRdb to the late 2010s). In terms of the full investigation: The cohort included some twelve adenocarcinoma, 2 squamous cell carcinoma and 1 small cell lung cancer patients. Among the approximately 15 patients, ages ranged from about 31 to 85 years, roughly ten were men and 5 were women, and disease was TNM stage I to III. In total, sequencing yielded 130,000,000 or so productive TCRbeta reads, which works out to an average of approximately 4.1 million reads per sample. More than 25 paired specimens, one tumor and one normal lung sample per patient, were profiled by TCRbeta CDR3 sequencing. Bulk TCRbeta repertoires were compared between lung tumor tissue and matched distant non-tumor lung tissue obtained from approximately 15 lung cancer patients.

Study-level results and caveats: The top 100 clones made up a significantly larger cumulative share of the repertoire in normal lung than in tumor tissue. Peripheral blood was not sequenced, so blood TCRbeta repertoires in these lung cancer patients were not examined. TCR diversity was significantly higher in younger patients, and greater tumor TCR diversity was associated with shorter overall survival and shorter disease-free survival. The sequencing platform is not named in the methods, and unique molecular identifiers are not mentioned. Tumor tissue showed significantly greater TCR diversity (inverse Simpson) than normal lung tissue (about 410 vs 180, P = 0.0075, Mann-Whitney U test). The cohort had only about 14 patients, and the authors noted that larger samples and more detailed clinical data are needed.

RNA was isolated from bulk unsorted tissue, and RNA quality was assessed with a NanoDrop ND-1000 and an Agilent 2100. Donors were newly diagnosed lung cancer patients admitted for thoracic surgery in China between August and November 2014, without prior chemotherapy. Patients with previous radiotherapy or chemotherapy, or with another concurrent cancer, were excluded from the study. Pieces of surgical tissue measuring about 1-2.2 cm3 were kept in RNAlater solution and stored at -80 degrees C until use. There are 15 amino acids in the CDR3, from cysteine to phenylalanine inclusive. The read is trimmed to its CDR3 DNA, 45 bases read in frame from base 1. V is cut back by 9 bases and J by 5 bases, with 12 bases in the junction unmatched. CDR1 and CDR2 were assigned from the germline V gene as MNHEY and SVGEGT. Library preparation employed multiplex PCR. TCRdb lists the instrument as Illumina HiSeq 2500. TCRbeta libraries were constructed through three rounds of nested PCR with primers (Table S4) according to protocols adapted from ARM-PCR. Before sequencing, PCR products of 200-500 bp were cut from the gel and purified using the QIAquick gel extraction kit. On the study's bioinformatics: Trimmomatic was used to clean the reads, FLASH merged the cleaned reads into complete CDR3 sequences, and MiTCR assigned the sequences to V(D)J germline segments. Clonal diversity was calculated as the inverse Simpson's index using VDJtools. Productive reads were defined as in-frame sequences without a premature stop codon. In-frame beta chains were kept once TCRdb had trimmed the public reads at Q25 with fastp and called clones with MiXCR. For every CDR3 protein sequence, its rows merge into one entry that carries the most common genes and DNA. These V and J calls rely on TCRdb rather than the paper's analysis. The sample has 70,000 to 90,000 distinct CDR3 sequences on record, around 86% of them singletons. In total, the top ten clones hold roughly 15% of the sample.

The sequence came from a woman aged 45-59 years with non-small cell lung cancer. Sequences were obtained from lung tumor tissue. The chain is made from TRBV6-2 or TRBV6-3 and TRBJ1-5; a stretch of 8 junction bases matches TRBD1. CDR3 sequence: CASAIRGQGYQPQHF. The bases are TGTGCCAGTGCGATCCGTGGACAGGGTTATCAGCCCCAGCATTTT.